This T cell receptor (beta chain) was captured in a study of blood T cells in healthy people across ages. There are 18 residues in the CDR3. CDR1 and CDR2 from the germline V gene are LGHNA and YSLEER. This clonotype was seen a single time. The antigen remains undetermined. General observations from the study: A roughly linear fall in TCR beta diversity per million T cells was seen with increasing age.

A J-beta primer mix and a sample-barcoded 5' primer were used in a second PCR of roughly 7 to 12 cycles. TCRdb reprocessed the 5' RACE reads via MiXCR and lists one record per CDR3 protein. The sample carries hundreds of thousands of distinct CDR3 sequences, more than 40% recorded once. Isolating PBMCs gave at least 6.5 million of these cells per sample. The chain recombines TRBV4-3 with TRBJ2-1, with 10 nucleotides matching TRBD1. Matching the DNA end better, TRBJ2-7 makes the J call doubtful. The sequence was obtained from a woman in her sixties in good health. Sequenced input: blood. The chain's CDR3 is CASSQVTGGRSSYNEQYF. The CDR3 bases are TGCGCCAGCAGCCAAGTGACAGGGGGCCGAAGCTCCTACAATGAGCAGTACTTC.